The table lists the clone carrying this TCR beta chain with a few counts. Its antigen remains unknown. The CDR3 totals 15 residues. From germline, CDR1 is SEHNR and CDR2 FQNEAQ (reference sequence). V lost 5 bases, J lost 0 bases, and 3 bases stayed unmatched. Expressed TCRB transcripts were sequenced because the isolated RNA had all been reverse transcribed beforehand. For naive, central memory and regulatory T cell samples, reads averaged roughly 3.7 million. This table comes from immunoSEQ multiplex PCR, and its TCRdb copy is limited to in-frame clones, with some not included. The table includes around 70,000 clones, around 49% detected once. The data stem from a study of beta chain features in type 1 diabetes. Study-wide results and limits: Patients' naive, central memory and regulatory TCRB repertoires appeared more alike than those of healthy donors. Lower insertion and higher deletion counts appeared at VDJ junctions in type 1 diabetes patients. Moderately but significantly shorter TCRB CDR3s were found in Type 1 diabetes patients in all four CD4+ subsets.

Sequenced sample: central memory CD4+ T cells from blood. The origin of this receptor is a man aged 25-40 years with type 1 diabetes. V is TRBV7-9 and J is TRBJ2-1, with 8 bases identical to TRBD1. The DNA for the CDR3 is TGTGCCAGCAGCCGGACAGGGAGCTCCTACAATGAGCAGTTCTTC. Protein: CASSRTGSSYNEQFF.